The T cell receptor (beta chain) described here comes from a study of blood T cell repertoires in COVID-19. As for the study in general: COVID-19 samples, acute and convalescent, were from the United States, Italy and Spain. The analysed material was cDNA or gDNA that came from T cells, B-cell-depleted T cells, or PBMCs.

Original processing notes: Quantification of nucleated cells was approximated via reference gene primer amplification. Clones were read by immunoSEQ multiplex PCR, and TCRdb kept only the in-frame ones, dropping some. D and trimming were read from the DNA, whereas the V and J calls and clone size are those reported in that table. Among approximately 180,000 clones listed, 87% were seen once. V was clipped by 2 bases and J by 0 bases; unmatched bases: 7. CDR1 is KGHSH and CDR2 is LQKENI in the germline V gene. The CDR3 is 17 residues long. The J gene is TRBJ1-3, the V gene TRBV18; 7 positions match TRBD1. The specimen sequenced was peripheral blood. The clonotype comes from a woman between 50 and 59 years old with acute or convalescent COVID-19. In DNA form, the CDR3 reads TGTGCCAGCTCACCAGGGGGACAGCGAAACTCTGGAAACACCATATATTTT. Amino acids: CASSPGGQRNSGNTIYF.